Listed below are T cell receptor beta chains from one sample, sequenced in a study of T cell repertoires in cytomegalovirus infection. MiXCR was run by TCRdb on the reads, yielding one entry per CDR3 protein. Of about 300,000 distinct CDR3 sequences in the sample, 9.6% were seen once. The material sequenced was PBMCs. The receptor source for this set is a human donor in good health (CMV status not recorded). Some clones in this sample may be carry-over from other donors' samples. Each CDR3 is given with its conserved first and last residue. A D gene is named only where the DNA matches it firmly. Clone size is stated in some rows and not others, as once, few, many or a class when expanded.

-	TRBV12-3/TRBV12-4	many	TRBJ2-1	CASTSDYLSYNEQFF	TGTGCCAGCACCTCGGACTACCTCTCCTACAATGAGCAGTTCTTC
-	TRBV5-4	many	TRBJ2-3	CASSLVDSTDTQYF	TGTGCCAGCAGCCTGGTCGACAGCACAGATACGCAGTATTTT
-	TRBV6-6	-	TRBJ2-4	CASSPFSGPDIQYF	TGTGCCAGCAGTCCTTTTAGCGGCCCCGACATTCAGTACTTC
TRBD2	TRBV4-1	many	TRBJ2-3	CASSQGGAGGPDTQYF	TGCGCCAGCAGCCAAGGAGGAGCGGGGGGCCCAGATACGCAGTATTTT
-	TRBV28	many	TRBJ2-3	CASSFGRLLDSTDTQYF	TGTGCCAGCAGTTTTGGCAGGCTACTTGATAGCACAGATACGCAGTATTTT
TRBD2	TRBV18	many	TRBJ2-1	CASSPPMAGEGEQFF	TGTGCCAGCTCACCACCGATGGCGGGGGAGGGCGAGCAGTTCTTC
-	TRBV12-3/TRBV12-4	many	TRBJ2-3	CASGGANTDTQYF	TGTGCCAGCGGGGGGGCCAACACAGATACGCAGTATTTT
-	TRBV20-1	many	TRBJ1-1	CSARDPGGSKEAFF	TGCAGTGCTAGAGATCCGGGGGGCTCTAAAGAAGCTTTCTTT
TRBD2	TRBV7-2	many	TRBJ2-3	CASGYSGGASDTQYF	TGTGCCAGCGGATATAGCGGGGGGGCGTCAGATACGCAGTATTTT
-	TRBV18	many	TRBJ2-5	CASSPGVQETQYF	TGTGCCAGCTCCCCAGGGGTGCAGGAGACCCAGTACTTC
-	TRBV10-3	many	TRBJ2-6	CAISELSSGANVLTF	TGTGCCATCAGTGAGCTGAGCTCTGGGGCCAACGTCCTGACTTTC
-	TRBV9	-	TRBJ1-1	CASSALLGNTEAFF	TGTGCCAGCAGCGCATTACTGGGGAACACTGAAGCTTTCTTT
-	TRBV2	-	TRBJ2-1	CASSEPPGGNEQFF	TGTGCCAGCAGTGAACCGCCCGGTGGGAATGAGCAGTTCTTC
TRBD2	TRBV7-2	many	TRBJ2-3	CASSLSPLAGGPLDTQYF	TGTGCCAGCAGCTTATCGCCCCTAGCGGGGGGGCCTCTAGATACGCAGTATTTT
-	TRBV7-4	-	TRBJ2-1	CASSSGVGNEQFF	TGTGCCAGCAGCTCAGGGGTGGGAAATGAGCAGTTCTTC
-	TRBV7-3	many	TRBJ2-1	CASSSKSQQGMYNEQFF	TGTGCCAGCAGCTCCAAAAGTCAGCAGGGGATGTACAATGAGCAGTTCTTC
-	TRBV28	many	TRBJ2-5	CASIGGFQETQYF	TGTGCCAGCATCGGGGGATTCCAAGAGACCCAGTACTTC
TRBD1	TRBV25-1	many	TRBJ2-3	CASSGDRATDTQYF	TGTGCCAGCAGTGGGGACAGGGCCACAGATACGCAGTATTTT
-	TRBV5-1	-	TRBJ2-7	CAGSFQGPGDEQYF	TGCGCCGGCAGCTTCCAGGGCCCTGGTGACGAGCAGTACTTC
-	TRBV28	many	TRBJ1-4	CASSEGGKIEKLFF	TGTGCCAGCAGCGAGGGGGGGAAGATCGAAAAACTGTTTTTT